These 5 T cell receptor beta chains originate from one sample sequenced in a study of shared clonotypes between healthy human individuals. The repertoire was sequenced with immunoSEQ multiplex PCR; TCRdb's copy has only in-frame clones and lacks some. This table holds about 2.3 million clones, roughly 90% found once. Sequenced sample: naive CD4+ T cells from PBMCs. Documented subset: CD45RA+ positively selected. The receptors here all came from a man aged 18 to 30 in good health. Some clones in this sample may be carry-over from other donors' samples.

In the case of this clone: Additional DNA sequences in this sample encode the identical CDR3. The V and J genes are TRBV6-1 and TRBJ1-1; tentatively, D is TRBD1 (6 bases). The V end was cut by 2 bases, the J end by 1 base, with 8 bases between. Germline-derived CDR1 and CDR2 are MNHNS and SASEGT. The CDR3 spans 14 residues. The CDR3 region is CASSEHRENTEAFF. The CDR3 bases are TGTGCCAGCAGTGAACACAGGGAGAACACTGAAGCTTTCTTT.

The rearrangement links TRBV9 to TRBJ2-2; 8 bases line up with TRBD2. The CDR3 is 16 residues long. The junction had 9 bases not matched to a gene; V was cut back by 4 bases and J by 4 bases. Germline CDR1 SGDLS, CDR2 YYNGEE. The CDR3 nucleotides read TGTGCCAGCAGCCCCCTACTGAGCGGGAGCACCGGGGAGCTGTTTTTT. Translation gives CASSPLLSGSTGELFF.

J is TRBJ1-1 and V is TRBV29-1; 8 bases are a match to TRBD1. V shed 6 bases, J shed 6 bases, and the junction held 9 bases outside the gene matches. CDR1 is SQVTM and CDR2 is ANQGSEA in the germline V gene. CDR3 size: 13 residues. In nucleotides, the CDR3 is TGCAGCGTCATACAGGGGGAAGTGGCTGAAGCTTTCTTT. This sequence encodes CSVIQGEVAEAFF.

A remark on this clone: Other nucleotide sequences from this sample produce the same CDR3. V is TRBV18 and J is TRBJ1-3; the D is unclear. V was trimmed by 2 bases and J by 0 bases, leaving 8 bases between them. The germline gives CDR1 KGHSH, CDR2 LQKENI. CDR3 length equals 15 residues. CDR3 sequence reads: CASSPSTDSGNTIYF. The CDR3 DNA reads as TGTGCCAGCTCACCAAGTACAGACTCTGGAAACACCATATATTTT.

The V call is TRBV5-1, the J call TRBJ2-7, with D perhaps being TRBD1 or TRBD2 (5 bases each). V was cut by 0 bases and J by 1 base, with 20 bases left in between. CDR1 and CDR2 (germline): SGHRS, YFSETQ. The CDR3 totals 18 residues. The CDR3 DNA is TGCGCCAGCAGCTTGGAGGGACGGGGCTCCTCGCTATCCTACGAGCAGTACTTC. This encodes CASSLEGRGSSLSYEQYF. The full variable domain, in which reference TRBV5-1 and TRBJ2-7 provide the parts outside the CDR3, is KAGVTQTPRYLIKTRGQQVTLSCSPISGHRSVSWYQQTPGQGLQFLFEYFSETQRNKGNFPGRFSGRQFSNSRSEMNVSTLELGDSALYLCASSLEGRGSSLSYEQYFGPGTRLTVT.